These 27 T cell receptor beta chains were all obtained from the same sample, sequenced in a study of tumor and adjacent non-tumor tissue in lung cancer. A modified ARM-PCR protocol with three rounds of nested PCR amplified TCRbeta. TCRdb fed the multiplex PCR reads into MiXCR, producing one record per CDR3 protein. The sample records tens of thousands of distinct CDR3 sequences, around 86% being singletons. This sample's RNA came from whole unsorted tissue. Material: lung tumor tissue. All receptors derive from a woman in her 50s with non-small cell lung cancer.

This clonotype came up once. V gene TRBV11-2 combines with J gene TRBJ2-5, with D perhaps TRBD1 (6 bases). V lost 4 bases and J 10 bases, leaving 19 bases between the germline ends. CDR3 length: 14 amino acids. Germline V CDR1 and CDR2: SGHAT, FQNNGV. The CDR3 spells CASSSGQTQEVQYF. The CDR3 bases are TGTGCCAGCAGCTCCGGACAGACCCAGGAGGTCCAGTACTTC.

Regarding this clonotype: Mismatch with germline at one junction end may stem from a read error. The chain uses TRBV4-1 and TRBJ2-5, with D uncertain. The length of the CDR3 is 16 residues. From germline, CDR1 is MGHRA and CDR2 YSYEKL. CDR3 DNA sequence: TGCGTCAGCAGGCAAGCCAAAAGGAACGGCCAAGAGACCCAGTACTTC. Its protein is CVSRQAKRNGQETQYF.

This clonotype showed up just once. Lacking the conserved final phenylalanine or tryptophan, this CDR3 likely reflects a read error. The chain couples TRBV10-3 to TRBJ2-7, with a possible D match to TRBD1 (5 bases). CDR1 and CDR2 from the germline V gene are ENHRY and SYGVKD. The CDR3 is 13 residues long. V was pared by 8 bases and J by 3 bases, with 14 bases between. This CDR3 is CAICQTDFYEQYY. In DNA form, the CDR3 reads TGTGCCATCTGCCAGACAGACTTCTACGAGCAGTACTAC.

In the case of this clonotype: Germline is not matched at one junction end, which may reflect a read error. CDR3 sequence (DNA): TGTGCCAACAGCCAGGGAAAGGGTGGTGAAAAACTGTTTTTT. Translated, it gives CANSQGKGGEKLFF. This rearrangement joins TRBV4-2 to TRBJ1-4; possibly TRBD1 for D (5 bases). There are 14 residues in the CDR3. Germline V gene sequence: CDR1 LGHNA, CDR2 YNFKEQ.

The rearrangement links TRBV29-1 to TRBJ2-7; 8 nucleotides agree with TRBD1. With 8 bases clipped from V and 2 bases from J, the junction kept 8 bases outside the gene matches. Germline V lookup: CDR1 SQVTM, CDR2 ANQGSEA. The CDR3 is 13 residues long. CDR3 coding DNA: TGCAGCACCTGTGACAGGGGTCCCTACGAGCAGTACTTC. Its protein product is CSTCDRGPYEQYF.

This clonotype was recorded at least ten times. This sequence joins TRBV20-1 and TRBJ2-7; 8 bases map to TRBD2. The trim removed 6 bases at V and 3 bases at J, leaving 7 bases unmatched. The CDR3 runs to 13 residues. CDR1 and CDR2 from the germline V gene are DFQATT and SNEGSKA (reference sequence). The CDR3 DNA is TGCAGTGCCCAAGCGGGGGCGGTCTACGAGCAGTACTTC. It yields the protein CSAQAGAVYEQYF.

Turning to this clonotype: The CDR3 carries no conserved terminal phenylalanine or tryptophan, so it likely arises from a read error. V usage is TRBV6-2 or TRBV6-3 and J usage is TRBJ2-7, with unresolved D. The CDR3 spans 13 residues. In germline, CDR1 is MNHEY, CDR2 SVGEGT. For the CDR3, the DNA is TGCGCCAGCACCCCTGACAATACCTACGAGCAGTACCAC. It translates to CASTPDNTYEQYH.

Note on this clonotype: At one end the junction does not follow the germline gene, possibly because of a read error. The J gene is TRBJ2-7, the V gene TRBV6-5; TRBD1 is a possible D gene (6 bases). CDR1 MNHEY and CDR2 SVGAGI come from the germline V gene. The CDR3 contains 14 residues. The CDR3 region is CGSSPTRQACEQYF. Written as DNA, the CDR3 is TGTGGCAGCAGCCCTACCCGACAGGCCTGCGAGCAGTACTTC.

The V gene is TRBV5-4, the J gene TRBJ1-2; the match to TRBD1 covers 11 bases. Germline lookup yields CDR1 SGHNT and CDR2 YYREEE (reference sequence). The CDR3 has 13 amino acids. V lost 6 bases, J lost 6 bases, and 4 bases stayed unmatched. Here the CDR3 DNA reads TGTGCCAGCACTCTGGACAGGGGGCATGGCTACACCTTC. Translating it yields CASTLDRGHGYTF.

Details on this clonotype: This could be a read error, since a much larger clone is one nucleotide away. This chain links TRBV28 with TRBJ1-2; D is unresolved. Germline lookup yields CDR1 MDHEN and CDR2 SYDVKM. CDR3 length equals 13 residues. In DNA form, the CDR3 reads TGTGCCAGCAGCTTCCGGGGAGGCTATGGCTACGCCTTC. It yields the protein CASSFRGGYGYAF.

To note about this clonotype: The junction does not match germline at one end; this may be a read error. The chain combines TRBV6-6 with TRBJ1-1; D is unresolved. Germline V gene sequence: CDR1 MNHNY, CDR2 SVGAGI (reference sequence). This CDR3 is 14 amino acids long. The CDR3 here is CASSYSSEVVEVFF. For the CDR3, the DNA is TGTGCCAGCAGTTACTCTAGCGAGGTCGTTGAAGTTTTCTTT.

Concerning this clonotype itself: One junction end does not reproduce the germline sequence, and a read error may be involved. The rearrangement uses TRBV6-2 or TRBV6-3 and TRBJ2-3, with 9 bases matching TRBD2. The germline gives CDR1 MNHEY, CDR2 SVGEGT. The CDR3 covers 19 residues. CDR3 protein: CASTLSPSISGRVTNTQYF. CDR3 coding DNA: TGTGCCAGCACACTCTCTCCCTCTATTAGCGGGAGAGTCACAAATACGCAGTATTTT.

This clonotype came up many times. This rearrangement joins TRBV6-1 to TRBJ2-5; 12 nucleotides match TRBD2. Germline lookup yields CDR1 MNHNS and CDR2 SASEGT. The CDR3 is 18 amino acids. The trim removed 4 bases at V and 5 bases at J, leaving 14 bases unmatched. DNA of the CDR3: TGTGCCAGCAGTGGGTCCGTCCCGGGACTAGCGGGTTCGGAGACCCAGTACTTC. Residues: CASSGSVPGLAGSETQYF.

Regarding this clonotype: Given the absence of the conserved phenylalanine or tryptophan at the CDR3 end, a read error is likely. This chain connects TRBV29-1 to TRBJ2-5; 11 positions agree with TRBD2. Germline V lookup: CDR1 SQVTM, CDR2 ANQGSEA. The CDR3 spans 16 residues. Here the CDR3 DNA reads TGCAGTGTTGCAGTCAATAGCGGGAGGGTTGTGGAGACCCAGTACCTC. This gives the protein CSVAVNSGRVVETQYL.

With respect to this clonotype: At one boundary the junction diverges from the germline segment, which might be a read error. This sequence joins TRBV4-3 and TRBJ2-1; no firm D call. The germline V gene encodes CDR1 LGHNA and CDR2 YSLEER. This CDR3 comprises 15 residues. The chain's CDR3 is CASRQDMGSYPEQFF. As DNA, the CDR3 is TGCGCCAGCAGACAAGATATGGGTTCATATCCGGAACAGTTCTTC.

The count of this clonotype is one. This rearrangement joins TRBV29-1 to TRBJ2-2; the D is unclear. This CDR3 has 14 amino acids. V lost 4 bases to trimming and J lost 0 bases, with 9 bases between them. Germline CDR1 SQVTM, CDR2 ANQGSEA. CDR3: CSVGSGANTGELFF. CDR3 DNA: TGCAGCGTTGGTTCCGGTGCGAACACCGGGGAGCTGTTTTTT.

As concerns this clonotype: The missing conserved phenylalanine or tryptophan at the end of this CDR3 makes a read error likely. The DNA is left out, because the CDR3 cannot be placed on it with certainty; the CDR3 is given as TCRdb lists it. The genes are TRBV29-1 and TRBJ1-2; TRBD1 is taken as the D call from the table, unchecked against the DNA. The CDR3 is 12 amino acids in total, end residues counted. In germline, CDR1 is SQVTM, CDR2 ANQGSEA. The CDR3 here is CSVAGGNIGYSL.

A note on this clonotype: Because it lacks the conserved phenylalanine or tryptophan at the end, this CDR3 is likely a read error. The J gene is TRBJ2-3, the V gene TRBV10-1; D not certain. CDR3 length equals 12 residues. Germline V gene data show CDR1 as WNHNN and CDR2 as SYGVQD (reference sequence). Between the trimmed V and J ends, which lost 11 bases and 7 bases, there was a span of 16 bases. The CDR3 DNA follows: TGCGCCGGCTGTCCGGACGGAAATACGCAGTATATT. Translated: CAGCPDGNTQYI.

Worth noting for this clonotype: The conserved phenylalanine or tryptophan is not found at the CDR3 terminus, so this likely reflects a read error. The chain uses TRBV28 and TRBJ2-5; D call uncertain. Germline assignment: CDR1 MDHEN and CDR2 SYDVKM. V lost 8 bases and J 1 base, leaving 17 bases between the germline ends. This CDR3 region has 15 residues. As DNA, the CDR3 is TGTGCCAGCCGTGATACGACACAAGGCCAAGAGACCCAGTACCTC. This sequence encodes CASRDTTQGQETQYL.

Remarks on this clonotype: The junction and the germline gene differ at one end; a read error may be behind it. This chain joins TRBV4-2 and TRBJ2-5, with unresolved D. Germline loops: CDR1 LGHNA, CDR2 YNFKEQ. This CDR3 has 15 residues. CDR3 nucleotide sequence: TGTGCCAGTAGCCAAGTTCACGTGAGAGGAGAGACCCAGTACTTC. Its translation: CASSQVHVRGETQYF.

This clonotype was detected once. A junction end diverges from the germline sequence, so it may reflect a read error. The CDR3 DNA is TGCAGCGTTGAAGCTTTCCTAGCGGGAGTGGATGACCAGTTCTTT. Protein product: CSVEAFLAGVDDQFF. The chain links TRBV29-1 to TRBJ2-1, with 10 bases that match TRBD2. This CDR3 has 15 residues. Germline V gives CDR1 SQVTM, CDR2 ANQGSEA.

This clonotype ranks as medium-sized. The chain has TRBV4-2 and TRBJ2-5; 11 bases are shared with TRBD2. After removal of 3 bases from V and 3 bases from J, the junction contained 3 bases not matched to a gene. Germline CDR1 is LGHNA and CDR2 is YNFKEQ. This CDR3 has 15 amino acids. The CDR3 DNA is TGTGCCAGCAGCCAGGTTAGCGGGAGGGAAGAGACCCAGTACTTC. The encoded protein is CASSQVSGREETQYF.

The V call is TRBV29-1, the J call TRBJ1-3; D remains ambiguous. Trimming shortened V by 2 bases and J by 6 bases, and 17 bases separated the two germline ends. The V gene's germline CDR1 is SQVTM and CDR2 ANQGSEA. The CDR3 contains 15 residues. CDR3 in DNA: TGCAGCGTTGAATCGGGCAGCGGCTTTGAAAACACCATATATTTT. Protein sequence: CSVESGSGFENTIYF.

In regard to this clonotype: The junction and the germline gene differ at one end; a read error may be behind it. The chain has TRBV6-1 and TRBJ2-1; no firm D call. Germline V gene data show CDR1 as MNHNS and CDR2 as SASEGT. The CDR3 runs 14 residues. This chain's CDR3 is CVIKLTLSYNEEFF. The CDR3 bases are TGTGTCATCAAACTGACTCTCTCCTACAATGAGGAGTTCTTC.

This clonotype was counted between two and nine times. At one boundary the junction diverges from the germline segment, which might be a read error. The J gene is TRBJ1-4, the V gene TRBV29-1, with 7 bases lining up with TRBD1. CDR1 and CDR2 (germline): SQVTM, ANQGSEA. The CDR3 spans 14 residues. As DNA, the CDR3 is TGCAGCGCAAGTTCCCGGGACAGTAATGAAAAAATGTTTTTT. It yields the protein CSASSRDSNEKMFF.

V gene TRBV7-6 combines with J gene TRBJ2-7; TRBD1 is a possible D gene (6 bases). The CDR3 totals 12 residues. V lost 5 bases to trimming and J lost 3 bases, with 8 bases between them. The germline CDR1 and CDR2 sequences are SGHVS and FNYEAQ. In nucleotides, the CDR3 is TGTGCCAGCAGCCGGACAGACTACGAGCAGTACTTC. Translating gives CASSRTDYEQYF.

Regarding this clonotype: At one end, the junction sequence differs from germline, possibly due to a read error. In DNA form, the CDR3 reads TGTGCAAGCAGGAGGGCATCTCGGAATAGCAATCAGCCCCAGCATTTT. It specifies CASRRASRNSNQPQHF. This sequence joins TRBV6-1 and TRBJ1-5; D is unclear. The germline V gene has CDR1 MNHNS and CDR2 SASEGT. The CDR3 has 16 amino acids.